Included here is one T cell receptor beta chain sequence, with context. Authors' processing steps: Researchers report that nucleated cell counts were estimated from reference gene primer amplification. Sequencing was performed with immunoSEQ multiplex PCR; in TCRdb, only in-frame clones are kept and a portion is missing. V and J calls and clone size are given by that table; D and trimming were obtained from the DNA. In the table there are about 170,000 clones, approximately 86% of which are singletons. This sample was taken from a study of blood T cell repertoires in COVID-19. Study details: Spain, Italy and the United States supplied samples that represented acute and convalescent COVID-19. PBMCs, B-cell-depleted T cells, or T cells were the source of the cDNA or gDNA that made up the material.

Germline trimming cut 2 bases from V and 2 bases from J; bases unmatched to any gene: 2. CDR3 size: 14 residues. Germline assignment: CDR1 MDHEN and CDR2 SYDVKM. The V call is TRBV28, the J call TRBJ1-2; 7 bases map to TRBD1. This sequence originates from a woman aged 80 or over in a cohort sampled during active or convalescent COVID-19. Sequencing was done on a sample of peripheral blood. CDR3 sequence reads: CASSLPGGNYGYTF. The CDR3, as DNA: TGTGCCAGCAGTTTACCAGGGGGAAACTATGGCTACACCTTC.